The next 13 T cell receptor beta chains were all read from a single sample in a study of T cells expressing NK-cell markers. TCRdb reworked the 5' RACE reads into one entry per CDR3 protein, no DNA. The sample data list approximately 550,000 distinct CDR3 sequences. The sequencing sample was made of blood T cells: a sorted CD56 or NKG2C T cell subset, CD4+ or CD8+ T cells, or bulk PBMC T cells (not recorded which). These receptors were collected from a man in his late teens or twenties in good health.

CDR3 sequence: CASSFGGAGGYDEQFF. This chain links TRBV7-2 with TRBJ2-1; as DNA is missing, the TRBD2 call by TCRdb cannot be tested. The CDR3 contains 16 residues. In germline, CDR1 is SGHTA, CDR2 FQGNSA.

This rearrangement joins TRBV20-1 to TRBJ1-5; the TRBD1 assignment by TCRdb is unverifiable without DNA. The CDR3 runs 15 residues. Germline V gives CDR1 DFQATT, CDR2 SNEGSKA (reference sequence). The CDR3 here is CSAELQGGINQPQHF.

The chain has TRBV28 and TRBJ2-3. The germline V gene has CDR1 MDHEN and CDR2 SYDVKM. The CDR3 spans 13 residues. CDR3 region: CASSAGSTDTQYF.

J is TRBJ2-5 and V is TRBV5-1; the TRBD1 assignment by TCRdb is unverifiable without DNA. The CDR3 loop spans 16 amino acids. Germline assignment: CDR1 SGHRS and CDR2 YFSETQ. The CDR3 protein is CASSLDGWGTEETQYF.

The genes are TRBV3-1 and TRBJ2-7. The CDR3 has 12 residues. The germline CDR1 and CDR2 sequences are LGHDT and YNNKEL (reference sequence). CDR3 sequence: CASSHAIYEQYF.

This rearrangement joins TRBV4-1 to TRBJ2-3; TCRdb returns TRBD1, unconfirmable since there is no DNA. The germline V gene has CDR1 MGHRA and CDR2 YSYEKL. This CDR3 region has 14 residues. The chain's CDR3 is CASSQKDSSDTQYF.

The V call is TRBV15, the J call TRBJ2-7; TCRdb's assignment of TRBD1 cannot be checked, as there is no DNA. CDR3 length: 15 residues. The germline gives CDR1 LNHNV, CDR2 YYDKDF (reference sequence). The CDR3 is CATSRAANPPYEQYF.

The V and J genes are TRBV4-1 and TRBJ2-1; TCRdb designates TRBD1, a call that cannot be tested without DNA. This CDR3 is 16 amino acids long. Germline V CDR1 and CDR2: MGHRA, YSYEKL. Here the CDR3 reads CASSQSFGQVYNEQFF.

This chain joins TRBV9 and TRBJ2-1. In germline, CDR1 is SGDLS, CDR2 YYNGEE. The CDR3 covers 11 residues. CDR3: CASSAHNEQFF. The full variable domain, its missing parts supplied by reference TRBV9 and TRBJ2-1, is DSGVTQTPKHLITATGQRVTLRCSPRSGDLSVYWYQQSLDQGLQFLIQYYNGEERAKGNILERFSAQQFPDLHSELNLSSLELGDSALYFCASSAHNEQFFGPGTRLTVL.

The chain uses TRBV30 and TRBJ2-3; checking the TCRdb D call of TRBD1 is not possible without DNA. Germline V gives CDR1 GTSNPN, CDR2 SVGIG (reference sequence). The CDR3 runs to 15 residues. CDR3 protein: CAWSLTGTSRDTQYF.

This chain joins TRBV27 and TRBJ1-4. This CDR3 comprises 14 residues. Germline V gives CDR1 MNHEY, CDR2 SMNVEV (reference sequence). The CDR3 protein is CASSLDGFNEKLFF. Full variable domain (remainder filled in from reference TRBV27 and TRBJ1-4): EAQVTQNPRYLITVTGKKLTVTCSQNMNHEYMSWYRQDPGLGLRQIYYSMNVEVTDKGDVPEGYKVSRKEKRNFPLILESPSPNQTSLYFCASSLDGFNEKLFFGSGTQLSVL.

The CDR3 sequence is CASSDGVVWQGYSGANVLTF. V and J are TRBV25-1 and TRBJ2-6; as DNA is missing, the TRBD1 call by TCRdb cannot be tested. Germline loops: CDR1 MGHDK, CDR2 SYGVNS. The length of the CDR3 is 20 residues.

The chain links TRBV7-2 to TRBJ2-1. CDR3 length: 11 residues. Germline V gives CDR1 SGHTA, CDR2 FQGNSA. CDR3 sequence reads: CASSSRLEQFF.